The 24 T cell receptor beta chains reported below all come from one sample, sequenced in a study of blood T cell repertoires in COVID-19. The protocol was immunoSEQ multiplex PCR, while the TCRdb copy is restricted to in-frame clones and leaves out a portion. The profile shows some 200,000 clones, roughly 87% of them singletons. Sequencing used peripheral blood. All receptors derive from a woman aged 18-29 years who had recovered from COVID-19.

This clone was detected only once. The V gene is TRBV7-2, the J gene TRBJ1-1; TRBD1 aligns across 8 bases. Germline CDR1 SGHTA, CDR2 FQGNSA. This CDR3 has 16 amino acids. J was trimmed by 5 bases and V by 1 base; bases with no gene match: 9. CDR3 nucleotide sequence: TGTGCCAGCAGCTTAGTCTCGACAGGGGCGAAGACTGAAGCTTTCTTT. Its protein is CASSLVSTGAKTEAFF.

The chain couples TRBV27 to TRBJ1-2; possibly TRBD1 for D (6 bases). The V gene lost 2 bases and the J gene lost 1 base, with 17 bases spanning the gap. Germline V lookup: CDR1 MNHEY, CDR2 SMNVEV (reference sequence). There are 17 residues in the CDR3. In DNA, the CDR3 is TGTGCCAGCAGTTTACGGGGGGCTCGAATATTTAACTATGGCTACACCTTC. Encoded protein: CASSLRGARIFNYGYTF.

The gene calls are TRBV7-9 and TRBJ1-1; D gene unclear. Trimming left V 0 bases short and J 6 bases short, with 5 bases between. The CDR3 extends over 12 amino acids. The germline CDR1 and CDR2 sequences are SEHNR and FQNEAQ (reference sequence). CDR3 region: CASSLAYSEAFF. The CDR3 DNA sequence: TGTGCCAGCAGCTTAGCGTACTCTGAAGCTTTCTTT.

The chain carries TRBV6-6 and TRBJ2-1; 7 nucleotides align to TRBD1. CDR3 size: 14 residues. Germline V gives CDR1 MNHNY, CDR2 SVGAGI (reference sequence). After removal of 4 bases from V and 13 bases from J, the junction contained 13 bases not matched to a gene. In DNA form, the CDR3 reads TGTGCCAGCAGTTGGGGGACAGACTTTGATATCCAGTTCTTC. Translated, it gives CASSWGTDFDIQFF.

This clone was counted a single time. The gene calls are TRBV3-1 (or the pseudogene TRBV3-2) and TRBJ1-2; 10 nucleotides agree with TRBD1. Germline V gene sequence: CDR1 LGHDT, CDR2 YNNKEL (reference sequence). The CDR3 covers 16 residues. The J segment lost 6 bases and the V segment lost 3 bases, leaving 10 bases of the junction unmatched. The CDR3 nucleotides are TGTGCCAGCAGCCATGAACTCGGGACAGGGGACAATGGCTACACCTTC. It translates to CASSHELGTGDNGYTF.

This sequence joins TRBV7-9 and TRBJ1-2; the match to TRBD1 covers 12 bases. The CDR3 has 18 residues. Germline assignment: CDR1 SEHNR and CDR2 FQNEAQ (reference sequence). The V segment lost 2 bases and the J segment 8 bases; nucleotides outside the gene matches: 15. The CDR3 DNA follows: TGTGCCAGCAGCTTACTTCCGGGACAGGGGGCGAAAGAGTACGGCTACACCTTC. Amino acids: CASSLLPGQGAKEYGYTF. Full variable domain (rest looked up from reference TRBV7-9 and TRBJ1-2): DTGVSQNPRHKITKRGQNVTFRCDPISEHNRLYWYRQTLGQGPEFLTYFQNEAQLEKSRLLSDRFSAERPKGSFSTLEIQRTEQGDSAMYLCASSLLPGQGAKEYGYTFGSGTRLTVV.

The rearrangement joins TRBV27 to TRBJ2-7; 10 bases match TRBD2. CDR3 size: 16 residues. V trimming: 0 bases; J trimming: 4 bases; junction bases outside the gene matches: 6. Germline V lookup: CDR1 MNHEY, CDR2 SMNVEV (reference sequence). CDR3 amino acids: CASSLSWGAGGYEQYF. DNA of the CDR3: TGTGCCAGCAGTTTATCGTGGGGAGCGGGGGGGTACGAGCAGTACTTC.

This clone has just one count. The rearrangement links TRBV29-1 to TRBJ2-3; D is possibly TRBD1 (6 bases). The CDR3 spans 15 residues. The germline V and J ends were trimmed by 5 bases and 2 bases, with 17 bases remaining between them. Per germline, CDR1 SQVTM and CDR2 ANQGSEA. The CDR3 region is CSVRGQGTPTDTQYF. In DNA, the CDR3 is TGCAGCGTTCGGGGTCAGGGGACGCCCACAGATACGCAGTATTTT.

This clone was seen only once. The chain employs TRBV6-2 or TRBV6-3 and TRBJ2-1; the match to TRBD2 covers 9 bases. J gave up 4 bases and V 6 bases, and 13 bases lay outside the gene matches. The germline V gene encodes CDR1 MNHEY and CDR2 SVGEGT. The CDR3 extends over 17 amino acids. CDR3 in amino acids: CASSLRSGTSRYNEQFF. CDR3 in DNA: TGTGCCAGCAGCCTTCGATCCGGGACTAGCAGATACAATGAGCAGTTCTTC.

The V and J genes are TRBV7-6 and TRBJ2-2, with 7 bases fitting TRBD2. V lost 0 bases and J lost 2; bases outside the gene matches: 3. Per the germline V gene, CDR1 is SGHVS and CDR2 is FNYEAQ. CDR3 length: 16 residues. CDR3 nucleotides: TGTGCCAGCAGCTTAGCCCAGCGGGGCAACACCGGGGAGCTGTTTTTT. The encoded protein is CASSLAQRGNTGELFF.

The CDR3 region is CASSSGGVREKLFF. CDR3 in DNA: TGTGCCAGCAGTTCGGGGGGGGTCCGGGAAAAACTGTTTTTT. The chain joins TRBV27 to TRBJ1-4, with D possibly TRBD1 on 5 matching bases. CDR1 and CDR2 (germline): MNHEY, SMNVEV (reference sequence). Trimming removed 4 bases from V and 8 bases from J, with 14 bases in between. This CDR3 comprises 14 residues.

The rearrangement links TRBV5-1 to TRBJ2-3, with 7 bases identical to TRBD1. The CDR3 has 17 amino acids. CDR1 SGHRS and CDR2 YFSETQ come from the germline V gene. J was trimmed by 3 bases and V by 0 bases; bases with no gene match: 10. CDR3 in DNA: TGCGCCAGCAGCTTGGCTCCCATAGGGGGCGCAACAGATACGCAGTATTTT. This sequence encodes CASSLAPIGGATDTQYF.

The chain links TRBV6-5 to TRBJ1-4, with 7 bases that match TRBD1. This CDR3 is 13 amino acids long. CDR1 and CDR2 from the germline V gene are MNHEY and SVGAGI. The ends lost 8 bases at V and 7 bases at J; junction bases unmatched: 7. In DNA, the CDR3 is TGTGCCAGCCTGACAGGGAGTTTTGAAAAACTGTTTTTT. Amino acid sequence: CASLTGSFEKLFF.

This clone is a singleton in its sample. The chain is built from TRBV9 and TRBJ2-1; 7 bases match TRBD1. V lost 4 bases, J lost 4 bases, and 20 bases stayed unmatched. The CDR3 length is 19 residues. Germline loops: CDR1 SGDLS, CDR2 YYNGEE. The CDR3 loop reads CASSFRTGNPSIPYNEQFF. In DNA, the CDR3 is TGTGCCAGCAGCTTCCGGACAGGTAATCCTTCGATTCCGTACAATGAGCAGTTCTTC.

The rearrangement uses TRBV9 and TRBJ1-6; possible D gene TRBD1, 5 bases. V lost 3 bases, J lost 7 bases, and 8 bases lay in between. Germline CDR1 and CDR2: SGDLS and YYNGEE. This CDR3 comprises 13 residues. CDR3 protein: CASSDRNNSPLHF. As DNA, the CDR3 is TGTGCCAGCAGCGACAGGAACAATTCACCCCTCCACTTT.

The V and J genes are TRBV7-9 and TRBJ1-2; TRBD1 matches at 10 bases. J lost 8 bases, V lost 5 bases, and 11 bases had no gene match. Germline CDR1 SEHNR, CDR2 FQNEAQ (reference sequence). The CDR3 has 15 amino acids. Here the CDR3 reads CASSVPGQGILGYTF. CDR3 in DNA: TGTGCCAGCAGCGTTCCGGGACAGGGGATTTTGGGCTACACCTTC.

The chain is built from TRBV14 and TRBJ1-1; 7 positions match TRBD1. Germline V gene sequence: CDR1 SGHDN, CDR2 FVKESK. The CDR3 covers 15 residues. J was trimmed by 4 bases and V by 0 bases; bases with no gene match: 5. CDR3 sequence (DNA): TGTGCCAGCAGCCAAGAGGGGGACAGTTTCACTGAAGCTTTCTTT. Its translation: CASSQEGDSFTEAFF.

The chain employs TRBV11-2 and TRBJ2-7, with 9 bases aligning to TRBD1. Germline assignment: CDR1 SGHAT and CDR2 FQNNGV. Trimming removed 3 bases from V and 7 bases from J; junction bases left unmatched: 10. The length of the CDR3 is 15 residues. CDR3 DNA sequence: TGTGCCAGCAGCTTTGGTCTGACAGGGGGGTTTGAGCAGTACTTC. Protein: CASSFGLTGGFEQYF.

The rearrangement uses TRBV4-2 and TRBJ2-1; TRBD1 aligns across 9 bases. This CDR3 spans 17 amino acids. Per the germline V gene, CDR1 is LGHNA and CDR2 is YNFKEQ. Trimming removed 0 bases from V and 0 bases from J; junction bases left unmatched: 3. The CDR3 nucleotides read TGTGCCAGCAGCCAAGAGGGACAGGGCTTCTCCTACAATGAGCAGTTCTTC. It specifies CASSQEGQGFSYNEQFF.

The gene calls are TRBV10-3 and TRBJ2-5; no clear D gene. Trimming cost V 3 bases and J 5 bases, with 10 bases left between them. The V gene's germline CDR1 is ENHRY and CDR2 SYGVKD. This CDR3 contains 13 residues. The CDR3 loop is CAISDGRFETQYF. In DNA, the CDR3 is TGTGCCATCAGTGACGGTCGGTTCGAGACCCAGTACTTC.

The gene calls are TRBV19 and TRBJ1-6; D is ambiguous. The CDR3 totals 13 residues. V shed 7 bases and J shed 9 bases, with 13 bases lying between them. The V gene's germline CDR1 is LNHDA and CDR2 SQIVND (reference sequence). The CDR3 is CASTSGSRSPLHF. The CDR3 DNA sequence: TGTGCCAGTACTTCAGGCAGCCGTTCACCCCTCCACTTT.

This clone was counted once. This chain links TRBV12-5 with TRBJ2-7, with D hard to call. This CDR3 comprises 12 residues. The ends were cut back, 0 bases at V and 4 bases at J, with 4 bases in the middle. Germline values: CDR1 LGHNT, CDR2 FRNRAP. CDR3 loop: CASGLVLYEQYF. The CDR3, as DNA: TGTGCTAGTGGTTTGGTACTATACGAGCAGTACTTC.

The rearrangement links TRBV19 to TRBJ2-3, with TRBD1 matching 8 bases. The germline gives CDR1 LNHDA, CDR2 SQIVND (reference sequence). V shed 2 bases and J 6 bases; nucleotides not matched to a gene: 7. This CDR3 has 15 amino acids. This CDR3 reads CASSITRQGTDTQYF. CDR3 DNA sequence: TGTGCCAGTAGTATAACGAGACAGGGGACCGATACGCAGTATTTT.

The gene calls are TRBV7-3 and TRBJ2-1, with 7 bases fitting TRBD1. V was pared by 1 base and J by 5 bases, with 8 bases of the junction left unmatched. The CDR3 runs 16 residues. Germline CDR1 is SGHTA and CDR2 is FQGTGA. CDR3 in DNA: TGTGCCAGCAGCTTAAGGTCCGGGACAGCCAACAATGAGCAGTTCTTC. Its protein is CASSLRSGTANNEQFF.